Detailed here is one T cell receptor beta chain. The sample originates from a study of T cell changes during pregnancy in multiple sclerosis. Assay used: immunoSEQ multiplex PCR; TCRdb lists only in-frame clones, some missing. The repertoire consists of tens of thousands of clones, with approximately 90% occurring once and the leading ten covering 1.1% to 1.5%. V gave up 2 bases and J gave up 3 bases; unmatched junction bases: 7. The CDR3 runs to 15 residues. CDR1 and CDR2 from the germline V gene are SGHRS and YFSETQ. The clonotype comes from a female donor in good health, enrolled as a control in a pregnancy study. The chain uses TRBV5-1 and TRBJ1-1, with 7 bases fitting TRBD1. Sequenced material: peripheral blood, taken in the second trimester of pregnancy. The CDR3 sequence: CASSFWTGGDTEAFF. CDR3 DNA sequence: TGCGCCAGCAGCTTTTGGACAGGCGGGGACACTGAAGCTTTCTTT.